This entry is about one T cell receptor beta chain. The data were obtained in a study of blood T cell repertoires in COVID-19. The overall study: Some COVID-19 samples were acute and others convalescent; all came from the United States, Italy and Spain.

This study enrolled people aged roughly 18 to 90 from about two dozen US geographic areas. Among Cohort 3 donors, those recovered had two negative PCRs, clearance, or symptom resolution. Clones were sequenced by immunoSEQ multiplex PCR, and TCRdb holds only the in-frame ones, with some missing. The table has about 270,000 clones, 88% seen once; the top ten hold approximately 1%. V lost 2 bases to trimming and J lost 4 bases; unmatched junction nucleotides: 5. This CDR3 has 15 amino acids. CDR1 and CDR2 from the germline V gene are ENHRY and SYGVKD. The specimen sequenced was PBMCs or T cells enriched from blood (not recorded which). The rearrangement joins TRBV10-3 to TRBJ2-3, with 8 positions matching TRBD2. This sequence originates from a woman in her twenties or thirties who had recovered from COVID-19. CDR3 in amino acids: CAISERRGLADTQYF. In nucleotides, the CDR3 is TGTGCCATCAGTGAGAGGAGGGGACTAGCAGATACGCAGTATTTT.